This TCR beta chain stems from a study of blood T cell repertoires in COVID-19. About the study: Samples of COVID-19 (acute and convalescent) were obtained from the United States, Italy and Spain.

Produced via immunoSEQ multiplex PCR; TCRdb's table is partial and in-frame only. The sample carries 150,000 or so clones, around 80% recorded once. The V gene lost 5 bases and the J gene lost 2 bases, with 17 bases spanning the gap. The V gene's germline CDR1 is SGHVS and CDR2 FQNEAQ. CDR3 length: 16 amino acids. Which cohort a participant joined came from the clinical history participants gave. The sequenced sample was PBMCs or T cells enriched from blood (not recorded which). The chain combines TRBV7-8 with TRBJ2-3, with D perhaps TRBD2 (6 bases). This receptor was identified in a man aged 45-65 years who had recovered from COVID-19. The CDR3 loop is CASSLPLASTTDTQYF. Written as DNA, the CDR3 is TGTGCCAGCAGCCTACCACTAGCCAGCACCACAGATACGCAGTATTTT.